This entry concerns a single TCR beta chain. Germline CDR1 SGDLS, CDR2 YYNGEE. CDR3 size: 15 residues. V gave up 3 bases and J gave up 5 bases; unmatched junction bases: 10. The sample is drawn from a study of blood T cell repertoires in COVID-19. Measured with immunoSEQ multiplex PCR; TCRdb has only the in-frame clones, and not every one. In the table there are roughly 410,000 clones, approximately 89% of which are singletons. Specimen: peripheral blood. The source is a woman aged 55-70 years with COVID-19, enrolled during active disease. The genes are TRBV9 and TRBJ2-7; TRBD2 matches 8 bases. Here the CDR3 reads CASSAGAGASNEQYF. The CDR3, as DNA: TGTGCCAGCAGCGCCGGAGCGGGGGCAAGCAACGAGCAGTACTTC.